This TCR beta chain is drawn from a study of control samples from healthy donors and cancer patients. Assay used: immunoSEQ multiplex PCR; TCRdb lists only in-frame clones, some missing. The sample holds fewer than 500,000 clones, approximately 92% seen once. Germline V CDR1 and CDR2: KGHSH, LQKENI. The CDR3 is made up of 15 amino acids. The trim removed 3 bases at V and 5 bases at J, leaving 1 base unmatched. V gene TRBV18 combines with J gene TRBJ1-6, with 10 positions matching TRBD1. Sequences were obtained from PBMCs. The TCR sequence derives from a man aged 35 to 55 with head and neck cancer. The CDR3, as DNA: TGTGCCAGCTCACCGGGACAGGGGAATAATTCACCCCTCCACTTT. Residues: CASSPGQGNNSPLHF. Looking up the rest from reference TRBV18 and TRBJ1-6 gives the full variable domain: NAGVMQNPRHLVRRRGQEARLRCSPMKGHSHVYWYRQLPEEGLKFMVYLQKENIIDESGMPKERFSAEFPKEGPSILRIQQVVRGDSAAYFCASSPGQGNNSPLHFGNGTRLTVT.